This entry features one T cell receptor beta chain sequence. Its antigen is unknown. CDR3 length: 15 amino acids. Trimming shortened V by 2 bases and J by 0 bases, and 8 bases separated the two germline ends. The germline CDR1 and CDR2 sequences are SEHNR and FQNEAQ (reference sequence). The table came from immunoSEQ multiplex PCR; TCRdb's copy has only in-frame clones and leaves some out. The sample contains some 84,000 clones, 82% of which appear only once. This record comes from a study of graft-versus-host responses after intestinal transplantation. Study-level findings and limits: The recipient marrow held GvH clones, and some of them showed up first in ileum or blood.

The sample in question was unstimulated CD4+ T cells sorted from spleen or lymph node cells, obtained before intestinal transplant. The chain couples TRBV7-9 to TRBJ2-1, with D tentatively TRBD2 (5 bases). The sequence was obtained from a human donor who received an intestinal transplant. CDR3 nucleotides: TGTGCCAGCAGCTTATTGGGGAGCTCCTACAATGAGCAGTTCTTC. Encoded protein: CASSLLGSSYNEQFF.